This T cell receptor beta chain was captured by sequencing in a study of shared clonotypes between healthy human individuals. Study information: Three plates were used per donor for CD4 naive, three for CD4 memory, two for CD8 naive and one for CD8 memory. Notes on the study in general: Larger richness was generally estimated for naive than memory subsets.

A word on this clone: The antigen is undetermined. This CDR3 is also generated by other DNA sequences in the sample.

Sequenced by immunoSEQ multiplex PCR; TCRdb stores in-frame clones only, minus some. The sample contains roughly 1.4 million clones, about 98.5% of which appear only once. The V end was cut by 2 bases, the J end by 5 bases, with 9 bases between. The CDR3 runs to 13 residues. In germline, CDR1 is KGHSH, CDR2 LQKENI. The chain has TRBV18 and TRBJ2-5; D remains ambiguous. The sample consisted of naive CD4+ T cells sorted from blood. Subset given: CD45RA+ positively selected. This clonotype was sampled from a young man in good health. The CDR3 DNA follows: TGTGCCAGCTCACCAGAAGGGTCTGAGACCCAGTACTTC. This translates into CASSPEGSETQYF.